A single sample is the source of the 18 T cell receptor beta chains below, sequenced in a study of Ad26.COV2.S vaccination and SARS-CoV-2 variants (TCRdb year 2021). Interpreted using the paper, the treatment or condition label stands for: 19 received Ad26.COV2.S at low or high dose, single or two shots; a few received placebo; per-sample allocation not given. For vaccine and placebo recipients, repertoires were sequenced using samples collected on day 63 after the first injection. Libraries were constructed by the immunoSEQ multiplex PCR assay. TCRdb limited this immuneACCESS table to in-frame rearrangements with V and J called. A share of clones is missing; checked studies link under half to unresolved V genes, and the rest is unexplained. In all, the sample holds 250,000 or so clones, and around 88% of those were seen once. The ten largest clones capture 2.5% to 3.5% of the sample. Here the sequenced sample was peripheral blood, taken in a trial of Ad26.COV2.S vaccine versus placebo. The source is a person aged 18-60 years who received the Ad26.COV2.S COVID-19 vaccine or a placebo.

The chain combines TRBV7-2 with TRBJ2-5, with 8 bases matching TRBD1. There are 14 residues in the CDR3. Germline loops: CDR1 SGHTA, CDR2 FQGNSA. Trimming took 1 base from V and 4 from J; bases not matched to a gene: 2. In DNA form, the CDR3 reads TGTGCCAGCAGCTTAGGAGGACAGGGAGAGACCCAGTACTTC. It encodes CASSLGGQGETQYF.

This clone came up once. DNA of the CDR3: TGTGCCAGCAGCCAAGATATCCCAGGGGCTGGGGCCAACGTCCTGACTTTC. Translation gives CASSQDIPGAGANVLTF. The chain recombines TRBV4-2 with TRBJ2-6, with TRBD1 as a possible D gene (6 bases). The CDR3 is 17 residues long. Trimming took 0 bases from V and 2 from J, leaving 11 bases between them. The germline gives CDR1 LGHNA, CDR2 YNFKEQ.

This CDR3 is CASSPGSGPWSPLHF. The CDR3 DNA reads as TGTGCCAGCAGCCCCGGATCAGGTCCATGGTCACCCCTCCACTTT. The gene calls are TRBV7-8 and TRBJ1-6, with unresolved D. Trimming cost V 5 bases and J 10 bases, with 18 bases left between them. CDR1 and CDR2 from the germline V gene are SGHVS and FQNEAQ. The CDR3 length is 15 residues.

In DNA, the CDR3 is TGCGCCAGCAGCCATACTAAGCCCCTCTATGGCTACACCTTC. This translates into CASSHTKPLYGYTF. The rearrangement joins TRBV4-3 to TRBJ1-2; no definite D call. The CDR3 runs 14 residues. Germline CDR1 is LGHNA and CDR2 is YSLEER. V was pared by 3 bases and J by 4 bases, with 12 bases between.

J is TRBJ2-7 and V is TRBV6-2 or TRBV6-3; 14 nucleotides align to TRBD2. Germline loops: CDR1 MNHEY, CDR2 SVGEGT. With V trimmed by 6 bases and J by 9 bases, 10 bases remained unmatched. CDR3 length equals 15 residues. CDR3 sequence reads: CASSSGTSGSKRQYV. Written as DNA, the CDR3 is TGTGCCAGCAGCTCCGGGACTAGCGGGAGTAAACGGCAGTACGTC.

The chain uses TRBV6-5 and TRBJ2-7, with D possibly being TRBD1 or TRBD2 (5 bases each). Trimming removed 0 bases at V and 4 bases at J, with 10 bases between. CDR3 size: 14 residues. Germline CDR1 and CDR2: MNHEY and SVGAGI. The CDR3 coding sequence is TGTGCCAGCAGTTACTCGCAGGGAGTATACGAGCAGTACTTC. As protein: CASSYSQGVYEQYF.

The chain combines TRBV2 with TRBJ1-1, with D unclear. V lost 3 bases and J 1 base, leaving 9 bases between the germline ends. The CDR3 length is 14 residues. Looked up from germline, CDR1 is SNHLY and CDR2 is FYNNEI. Here the CDR3 DNA reads TGTGCCAGCAGTGAGTGGCAGCCGAACACTGAAGCTTTCTTT. This gives the protein CASSEWQPNTEAFF.

This chain connects TRBV15 to TRBJ2-1; D is perhaps TRBD2 (6 bases). Trimming shortened V by 3 bases and J by 5 bases, and 17 bases separated the two germline ends. This CDR3 has 16 residues. Germline loops: CDR1 LNHNV, CDR2 YYDKDF (reference sequence). The CDR3 spells CATSRTGTHFDNEQFF. The CDR3 region has the DNA TGTGCCACCAGCAGGACCGGGACTCATTTCGACAATGAGCAGTTCTTC. The whole variable domain, remainder taken from reference TRBV15 and TRBJ2-1, is DAMVIQNPRYQVTQFGKPVTLSCSQTLNHNVMYWYQQKSSQAPKLLFHYYDKDFNNEADTPDNFQSRRPNTSFCFLDIRSPGLGDTAMYLCATSRTGTHFDNEQFFGPGTRLTVL.

The chain is built from TRBV19 and TRBJ1-2; no firm D call. The CDR3 loop spans 15 amino acids. Germline assignment: CDR1 LNHDA and CDR2 SQIVND (reference sequence). V lost 3 bases and J lost 4, with 15 bases in between. The CDR3: CASSIGRGSAYGYTF. The CDR3 DNA is TGTGCCAGTAGTATCGGCCGGGGAAGCGCCTATGGCTACACCTTC.

The chain recombines TRBV5-6 with TRBJ1-6; 7 nucleotides agree with TRBD1. The CDR3 totals 14 residues. After removal of 0 bases from V and 11 bases from J, the junction contained 5 bases not matched to a gene. The germline V gene has CDR1 SGHDT and CDR2 YYEEEE. CDR3: CASSLGQGLAPLHF. The CDR3 DNA sequence: TGTGCCAGCAGCTTGGGACAGGGTTTGGCACCCCTCCACTTT.

The rearrangement uses TRBV5-1 and TRBJ1-2, with D unresolved. The CDR3 runs to 14 residues. Trimming removed 0 bases at V and 2 bases at J, with 8 bases between. CDR1 and CDR2 (germline): SGHRS, YFSETQ. In nucleotides, the CDR3 is TGCGCCAGCAGCTTGGAGGGTCAGAACTATGGCTACACCTTC. Protein sequence: CASSLEGQNYGYTF.

The chain has TRBV24-1 and TRBJ2-3; no firm D call. The length of the CDR3 is 12 residues. CDR1 and CDR2 (germline): KGHDR, SFDVKD. Trimming pared 4 bases from V and 7 bases from J, leaving 8 bases between. Here the CDR3 DNA reads TGTGCCACCAGTGAACGGGCCCATACGCAGTATTTT. It specifies CATSERAHTQYF.

The J gene is TRBJ2-7, the V gene TRBV6-5; perhaps TRBD1 as D (5 bases). This CDR3 region has 14 residues. CDR1 and CDR2 (germline): MNHEY, SVGAGI. V was pared by 4 bases and J by 4 bases, with 14 bases between. The CDR3 nucleotides are TGTGCCAGCAGTTCGGCACAGGAGCTATACGAGCAGTACTTC. Its protein product is CASSSAQELYEQYF.

V gene TRBV30 combines with J gene TRBJ1-2; D is unclear. The CDR3 is made up of 12 amino acids. The ends were cut back, 3 bases at V and 2 bases at J, with 7 bases in the middle. Germline V gene lookup returns CDR1 GTSNPN and CDR2 SVGIG (reference sequence). The CDR3 DNA reads as TGTGCCTGGAGCCCCGTCAACTATGGCTACACCTTC. Protein product: CAWSPVNYGYTF.

The table lists this clone with a count of one. The chain has TRBV19 and TRBJ2-7; 8 bases are shared with TRBD1. The CDR3 contains 16 residues. With 3 bases clipped from V and 2 bases from J, the junction kept 9 bases outside the gene matches. CDR1 and CDR2 (germline): LNHDA, SQIVND (reference sequence). The CDR3 here is CASSISGQAGAYEQYF. The CDR3 nucleotides are TGTGCCAGTAGTATCTCGGGACAGGCTGGGGCCTACGAGCAGTACTTC.

The V call is TRBV9, the J call TRBJ2-7; possibly TRBD2 for D (7 bases). V dropped 0 bases and J dropped 4 bases, with 17 bases sitting between them. CDR1 and CDR2 from the germline V gene are SGDLS and YYNGEE. The CDR3 runs 16 residues. CDR3 loop: CASSVGNYGGAYEQYF. CDR3 sequence (DNA): TGTGCCAGCAGCGTAGGGAATTATGGGGGGGCATACGAGCAGTACTTC.

This rearrangement joins TRBV7-9 to TRBJ2-2; D is unclear. The CDR3 has 15 amino acids. Trimming took 5 bases from V and 1 from J, leaving 11 bases between them. Germline values: CDR1 SEHNR, CDR2 FQNEAQ (reference sequence). CDR3 loop: CASSAKAVNTGELFF. CDR3 nucleotides: TGTGCCAGCAGCGCTAAGGCAGTGAACACCGGGGAGCTGTTTTTT.

Written as DNA, the CDR3 is TGTGCCAGTAGTAGCGGACTGCCACTAGCCAAAAACATTCAGTACTTC. Its translation is CASSSGLPLAKNIQYF. The chain couples TRBV19 to TRBJ2-4; D might be TRBD2 (5 bases). This CDR3 spans 16 amino acids. Germline V gene lookup returns CDR1 LNHDA and CDR2 SQIVND (reference sequence). The V gene lost 4 bases and the J gene lost 0 bases, with 13 bases spanning the gap.